Presented here are 14 T cell receptor beta chains from one specimen sequenced in a study of cytomegalovirus exposure and HLA in healthy donors. The PCR ran on 60 Vbeta and 13 Jbeta primers. Generated by immunoSEQ multiplex PCR, the TCRdb table keeps only in-frame clones and is missing some. This table lists approximately 50,000 clones. Sequenced: PBMCs. Receptor source: a male donor in good health and CMV-seropositive.

The chain combines TRBV7-9 with TRBJ2-1; D is unclear. In germline, CDR1 is SEHNR, CDR2 FQNEAQ (reference sequence). V shed 5 bases and J shed 8 bases, with 16 bases lying between them. The length of the CDR3 is 14 residues. The CDR3 DNA reads TGTGCCAGCAGCCCCCGCTTGAGTCCGGATGAGCAGTTCTTC. It translates to CASSPRLSPDEQFF.

As regards this clone: One end of the junction does not line up with germline, which may come from a read error. The chain is built from TRBV27 and TRBJ1-1; no clear D gene. Germline loops: CDR1 MNHEY, CDR2 SMNVEV (reference sequence). This CDR3 is built from 14 residues. CDR3 DNA sequence: TGTGCCAGCAGTCCCCTCTGGCGGAACACTGGAGCTTTCTTT. This codes for CASSPLWRNTGAFF.

The chain joins TRBV9 to TRBJ2-2, with 7 bases identical to TRBD2. Trimming removed 4 bases from V and 6 bases from J; junction bases left unmatched: 0. The V gene's germline CDR1 is SGDLS and CDR2 YYNGEE. The CDR3 totals 12 residues. CDR3 sequence: CASSSGAGELFF. The CDR3 coding sequence is TGTGCCAGCAGCAGCGGGGCCGGGGAGCTGTTTTTT.

The chain couples TRBV19 to TRBJ1-1; TRBD1 is a possible D gene (6 bases). The CDR3 has 15 amino acids. With 6 bases removed from V and 5 bases from J, the gap between germline ends came to 19 bases. CDR1 is LNHDA, CDR2 SQIVND, per germline (reference sequence). CDR3 DNA: TGTGCCAGTAGCTACTCGATAGGGGGGGCGACTGAAGCTTTCTTT. It specifies CASSYSIGGATEAFF.

Here the CDR3 DNA reads TGTGCCAGAAGCTTGGCCGGACACTCTGGAAACACCATATATTTT. Translated: CARSLAGHSGNTIYF. The V gene is TRBV5-3, the J gene TRBJ1-3, with D possibly being TRBD1 (5 bases). TRBV5-3 is annotated as an ORF whose role is uncertain. The V and J ends lost 0 bases and 0 bases respectively, with 7 bases between them. CDR3 size: 15 residues.

V is TRBV4-3 and J is TRBJ1-1; 12 positions match TRBD1. Germline CDR1 LGHNA, CDR2 YSLEER. The V and J ends lost 0 bases and 8 bases, in that order; junction bases with no gene match: 16. This CDR3 has 19 residues. The CDR3: CASSQELWKTGQGAGEAFF. In DNA, the CDR3 is TGCGCCAGCAGCCAAGAATTGTGGAAAACGGGACAGGGGGCTGGAGAAGCTTTCTTT.

The rearrangement uses TRBV5-6 and TRBJ1-4, with 7 nucleotides matching TRBD1. The CDR3 has 13 amino acids. CDR1 and CDR2 (germline): SGHDT, YYEEEE. J was trimmed by 8 bases and V by 5 bases; bases with no gene match: 6. The CDR3 is CASRRQGEEKLFF. In nucleotides, the CDR3 is TGTGCCAGCAGGAGACAGGGTGAGGAAAAACTGTTTTTT.

The chain combines TRBV4-1 with TRBJ2-7, with TRBD1 identical over 9 bases. Germline V gives CDR1 MGHRA, CDR2 YSYEKL. V gave up 2 bases and J gave up 6 bases; unmatched junction bases: 11. The CDR3 is made up of 16 amino acids. The CDR3 reads CASSQRWTGEAGEQYF. CDR3 DNA: TGCGCCAGCAGCCAAAGGTGGACAGGGGAGGCTGGCGAGCAGTACTTC.

CDR3 protein: CASNGQNTYEQYF. For the CDR3, the DNA is TGTGCCAGCAACGGACAGAACACCTACGAGCAGTACTTC. The gene calls are TRBV6-1 and TRBJ2-7, with D perhaps matching TRBD1 (6 bases). Germline V gene lookup returns CDR1 MNHNS and CDR2 SASEGT. The CDR3 extends over 13 amino acids. V dropped 7 bases and J dropped 2 bases, with 12 bases sitting between them.

The rearrangement uses TRBV4-1 and TRBJ2-2; 9 nucleotides agree with TRBD2. Germline V gene sequence: CDR1 MGHRA, CDR2 YSYEKL. Trimming took 8 bases from V and 4 from J; bases not matched to a gene: 8. The CDR3 sequence is 15 residues long. The CDR3 nucleotides read TGCGCCAGCGGATGGACTAGCGCGGGCACCGGGGAGCTGTTTTTT. Its protein is CASGWTSAGTGELFF.

The gene calls are TRBV4-2 and TRBJ1-6, with D perhaps TRBD1 (5 bases). The germline V gene encodes CDR1 LGHNA and CDR2 YNFKEQ. The V gene lost 0 bases and the J gene lost 8 bases, with 11 bases spanning the gap. The CDR3 loop spans 15 amino acids. CDR3 DNA: TGTGCCAGCAGCCAAGAGGCAGGGAATCATTCACCCCTCCACTTT. Translating it yields CASSQEAGNHSPLHF.

This chain joins TRBV10-3 and TRBJ2-5, with D possibly TRBD1 on 6 matching bases. Trimming stripped 5 bases from V and 2 bases from J, with 12 bases between. Germline V CDR1 and CDR2: ENHRY, SYGVKD. The CDR3 spans 14 residues. The CDR3 DNA follows: TGTGCCATCAGTTTACAGGGTGCTCAAGAGACCCAGTACTTC. Its translation is CAISLQGAQETQYF.

The J gene is TRBJ2-1, the V gene TRBV27; 10 bases align to TRBD1. V trimming: 5 bases; J trimming: 6 bases; junction bases outside the gene matches: 13. This CDR3 region has 17 residues. Germline V gene data show CDR1 as MNHEY and CDR2 as SMNVEV (reference sequence). CDR3 sequence: CASSAITRGTGVNEQFF. In DNA, the CDR3 is TGTGCCAGCAGTGCGATAACTCGCGGGACAGGGGTCAATGAGCAGTTCTTC.

In DNA form, the CDR3 reads TGTGCCAGCAGTTTCGGACAGGGAAGTTTAGCAGATACGCAGTATTTT. Amino acid sequence: CASSFGQGSLADTQYF. This rearrangement joins TRBV6-5 to TRBJ2-3; 8 bases fit TRBD1. The J segment lost 4 bases and the V segment lost 4 bases, leaving 10 bases of the junction unmatched. Germline assignment: CDR1 MNHEY and CDR2 SVGAGI. The CDR3 runs 16 residues.